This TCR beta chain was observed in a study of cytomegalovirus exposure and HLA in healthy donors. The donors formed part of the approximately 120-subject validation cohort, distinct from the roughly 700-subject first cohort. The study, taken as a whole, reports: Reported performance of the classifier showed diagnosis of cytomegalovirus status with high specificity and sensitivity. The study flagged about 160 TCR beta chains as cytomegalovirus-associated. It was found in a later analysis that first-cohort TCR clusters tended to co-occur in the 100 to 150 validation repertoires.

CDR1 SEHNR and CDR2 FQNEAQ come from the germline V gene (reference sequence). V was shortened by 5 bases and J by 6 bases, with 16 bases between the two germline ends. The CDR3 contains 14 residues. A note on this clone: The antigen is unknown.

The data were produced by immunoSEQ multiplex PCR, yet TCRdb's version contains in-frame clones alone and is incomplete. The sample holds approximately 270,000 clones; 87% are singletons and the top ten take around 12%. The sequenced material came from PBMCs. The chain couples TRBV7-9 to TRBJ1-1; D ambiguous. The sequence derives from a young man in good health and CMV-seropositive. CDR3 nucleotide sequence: TGTGCCAGCAGCCCCCAATCCAGGATTGCTGAAGCTTTCTTT. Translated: CASSPQSRIAEAFF.